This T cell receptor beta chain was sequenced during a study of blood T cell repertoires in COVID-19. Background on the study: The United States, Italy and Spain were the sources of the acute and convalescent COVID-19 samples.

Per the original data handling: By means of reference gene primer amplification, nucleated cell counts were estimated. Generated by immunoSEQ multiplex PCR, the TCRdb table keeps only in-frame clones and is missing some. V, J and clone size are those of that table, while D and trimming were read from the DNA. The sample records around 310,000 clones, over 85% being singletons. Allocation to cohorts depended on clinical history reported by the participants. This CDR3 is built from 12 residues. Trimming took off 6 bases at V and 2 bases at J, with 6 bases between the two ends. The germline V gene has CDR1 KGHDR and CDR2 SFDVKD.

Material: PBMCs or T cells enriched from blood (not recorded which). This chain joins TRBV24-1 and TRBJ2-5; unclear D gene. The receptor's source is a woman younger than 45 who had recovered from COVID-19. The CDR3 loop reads CATSSSQETQYF. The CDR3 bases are TGTGCCACCAGTTCCTCTCAAGAGACCCAGTACTTC.